The 32 T cell receptor beta chains in this list originate from one sample, sequenced in a study of cytomegalovirus exposure and HLA in healthy donors. In the PCR, 60 Vbeta and 13 Jbeta primers were used. The repertoire was sequenced with immunoSEQ multiplex PCR; TCRdb's copy has only in-frame clones and lacks some. Seen here are 150,000 to 200,000 clones, around 80% observed once, and the top ten hold around 5%. The sequencing sample was made of PBMCs. Source of these receptors: a man aged 18-30 years in good health and CMV-seronegative.

This clone was recorded only once. The rearrangement links TRBV7-9 to TRBJ2-2; D gene ambiguous. V lost 5 bases and J 7 bases, leaving 8 bases between the germline ends. The length of the CDR3 is 12 residues. Looked up from germline, CDR1 is SEHNR and CDR2 is FQNEAQ (reference sequence). The CDR3 loop is CASSPTGGELFF. The CDR3 region has the DNA TGTGCCAGCAGCCCCACGGGCGGGGAGCTGTTTTTT. Filled out from reference TRBV7-9 and TRBJ2-2, the complete variable domain reads DTGVSQNPRHKITKRGQNVTFRCDPISEHNRLYWYRQTLGQGPEFLTYFQNEAQLEKSRLLSDRFSAERPKGSFSTLEIQRTEQGDSAMYLCASSPTGGELFFGEGSRLTVL.

This clone came up a few times. The chain combines TRBV19 with TRBJ1-1; D not resolved. Trimming left V 3 bases short and J 1 base short, with 6 bases between. Germline values: CDR1 LNHDA, CDR2 SQIVND (reference sequence). This CDR3 contains 13 residues. CDR3 loop: CASSMSGNTEAFF. Written as DNA, the CDR3 is TGTGCCAGTAGTATGTCGGGGAACACTGAAGCTTTCTTT.

The chain is built from TRBV18 and TRBJ1-3, with 9 bases identical to TRBD1. Germline V gene data show CDR1 as KGHSH and CDR2 as LQKENI. The CDR3 length is 16 residues. The V and J ends lost 3 bases and 4 bases, in that order; junction bases with no gene match: 7. Here the CDR3 reads CASSPKGQGLGNTIYF. Written as DNA, the CDR3 is TGTGCCAGCTCACCTAAAGGACAGGGGTTGGGAAACACCATATATTTT.

This sequence joins TRBV2 and TRBJ2-7; TRBD1 agrees at 9 bases. From germline, CDR1 is SNHLY and CDR2 FYNNEI. The length of the CDR3 is 16 residues. V was pared by 4 bases and J by 2 bases, with 9 bases of the junction left unmatched. This CDR3 is CASSGRTGAITYEQYF. CDR3 nucleotide sequence: TGTGCCAGCAGTGGCCGGACAGGGGCTATTACCTACGAGCAGTACTTC.

V is TRBV9 and J is TRBJ2-7; D may be TRBD2 (6 bases). Germline V CDR1 and CDR2: SGDLS, YYNGEE. This CDR3 has 14 residues. V was pared by 5 bases and J by 3 bases, with 15 bases between. CDR3 bases: TGTGCCAGCAGTGGAGGGGATAGCTTCTACGAGCAGTACTTC. Its translation: CASSGGDSFYEQYF.

The rearrangement joins TRBV2 to TRBJ1-1, with a weak D call TRBD1 (6 bases). Germline loops: CDR1 SNHLY, CDR2 FYNNEI. The CDR3 length is 12 residues. V lost 6 bases, J lost 1 base, and 6 bases lay in between. The CDR3 DNA reads TGTGCCAGCAGGACAGGGAACACTGAAGCTTTCTTT. This codes for CASRTGNTEAFF.

This clone was seen only once. V is TRBV4-1 and J is TRBJ1-2, with TRBD1 identical over 10 bases. There are 13 residues in the CDR3. V shed 3 bases, J shed 8 bases, and the junction held 3 bases outside the gene matches. CDR1 and CDR2 from the germline V gene are MGHRA and YSYEKL. CDR3 DNA sequence: TGCGCCAGCAGCCAGACAGGGGGCTGGGGCTACACCTTC. Encoded protein: CASSQTGGWGYTF.

V and J are TRBV18 and TRBJ2-5, with 7 bases lining up with TRBD2. The CDR3 is 16 amino acids. Germline CDR1 and CDR2: KGHSH and LQKENI. The V gene end was trimmed by 6 bases and the J gene end by 2 bases; junction bases not matched to a gene: 12. The DNA of the CDR3 is TGTGCCAGCTCCCCTCCTCTAGCGGCCAAACAAGAGACCCAGTACTTC. Translating gives CASSPPLAAKQETQYF.

The chain is built from TRBV5-1 and TRBJ2-1, with D tentatively TRBD2 (5 bases). Germline V CDR1 and CDR2: SGHRS, YFSETQ. V was clipped by 0 bases and J by 4 bases, with 20 bases between them. The CDR3 has 18 amino acids. The CDR3 DNA reads as TGCGCCAGCAGCTTGGAAGGGCGGGCGATTCTTGGGTACAATGAGCAGTTCTTC. Protein: CASSLEGRAILGYNEQFF.

This clone has just one count. The J gene is TRBJ2-7, the V gene TRBV5-6, with a tentative D call TRBD2 (7 bases). The V gene lost 4 bases and the J gene lost 0 bases, with 14 bases spanning the gap. The CDR3 loop spans 15 amino acids. Per germline, CDR1 SGHDT and CDR2 YYEEEE. The CDR3 loop reads CASSALGGDSYEQYF. As DNA, the CDR3 is TGTGCCAGCAGCGCGTTAGGGGGGGACTCCTACGAGCAGTACTTC.

The chain couples TRBV7-6 to TRBJ2-2, with 8 bases identical to TRBD2. Trimming at V came to 5 bases and at J to 4 bases, leaving 9 bases not matched to a gene. In germline, CDR1 is SGHVS, CDR2 FNYEAQ. The CDR3 totals 16 residues. Here the CDR3 DNA reads TGTGCCAGCAGCCACTCCGGGGGGGCGGTCACCGGGGAGCTGTTTTTT. As protein: CASSHSGGAVTGELFF.

The CDR3 loop reads CASSQEGGGPAYGYTF. CDR3 nucleotide sequence: TGCGCCAGCAGCCAAGAAGGAGGAGGGCCCGCGTATGGCTACACCTTC. This chain uses TRBV4-1 with TRBJ1-2; D gene uncertain. The CDR3 has 16 residues. Germline assignment: CDR1 MGHRA and CDR2 YSYEKL. Deletions cut 0 bases from V and 5 bases from J, with 16 bases between.

As for this clone: An end of the junction does not agree with germline; a read error may underlie this. The chain carries TRBV5-4 and TRBJ2-5, with 8 bases fitting TRBD2. Looked up from germline, CDR1 is SGHNT and CDR2 is YYREEE (reference sequence). The length of the CDR3 is 15 residues. Here the CDR3 reads CASRLGTRPGETQYF. CDR3 nucleotides: TGTGCCAGCAGATTGGGGACTAGACCGGGCGAGACCCAGTACTTC.

This chain joins TRBV5-1 and TRBJ2-3; 9 bases fit TRBD1. Trimming cost V 4 bases and J 0 bases; bases outside gene matches: 12. Looked up from germline, CDR1 is SGHRS and CDR2 is YFSETQ. This CDR3 spans 18 amino acids. This CDR3 reads CASSRGQGRLSSTDTQYF. CDR3 nucleotides: TGCGCCAGCAGCCGCGGACAGGGGAGGTTGAGTAGCACAGATACGCAGTATTTT.

The rearrangement uses TRBV9 and TRBJ2-1, with D tentatively TRBD2 (5 bases). The CDR3 extends over 12 amino acids. V gave up 3 bases and J gave up 10 bases, with 11 bases separating them. CDR1 is SGDLS and CDR2 is YYNGEE in the germline V gene. CDR3 bases: TGTGCCAGCAGCGGGACGGGGATGGAGCAGTTCTTC. Protein: CASSGTGMEQFF.

This clone was found once. V and J are TRBV2 and TRBJ2-7; 7 bases line up with TRBD2. Germline values: CDR1 SNHLY, CDR2 FYNNEI. V was pared by 4 bases and J by 6 bases, with 3 bases of the junction left unmatched. The CDR3 is made up of 12 amino acids. The CDR3 here is CASSGLATEQYF. The CDR3 coding sequence is TGTGCCAGCAGTGGACTAGCAACCGAGCAGTACTTC. Based on the CDR3 plus reference TRBV2 and TRBJ2-7, the full variable domain is EPEVTQTPSHQVTQMGQEVILRCVPISNHLYFYWYRQILGQKVEFLVSFYNNEISEKSEIFDDQFSVERPDGSNFTLKIRSTKLEDSAMYFCASSGLATEQYFGPGTRLTVT.

The chain joins TRBV11-1 to TRBJ2-7; D is uncertain. V lost 4 bases and J 3 bases, leaving 10 bases between the germline ends. Germline CDR1 and CDR2: SGHAT and FQDESV (reference sequence). This CDR3 has 13 amino acids. CDR3 loop: CASSSPVDYEQYF. For the CDR3, the DNA is TGTGCCAGCAGCTCCCCCGTAGACTACGAGCAGTACTTC.

The rearrangement joins TRBV5-1 to TRBJ2-1; TRBD1 matches 8 bases. J lost 6 bases, V lost 4 bases, and 12 bases had no gene match. Germline CDR1 SGHRS, CDR2 YFSETQ. CDR3 length: 16 residues. CDR3 nucleotide sequence: TGCGCCAGCAGCCTTCTCGGACAGGGTGGATTCAATGAGCAGTTCTTC. It codes for CASSLLGQGGFNEQFF.

The chain joins TRBV5-8 to TRBJ2-3, with 9 bases matching TRBD2. V lost 0 bases to trimming and J lost 1 base; unmatched junction nucleotides: 3. Germline values: CDR1 SGHTS, CDR2 YDEGEE. The CDR3 is made up of 16 amino acids. The DNA for the CDR3 is TGTGCCAGCAGCTTGGTTCCTAGCGGGGGCACAGATACGCAGTATTTT. Amino acids: CASSLVPSGGTDTQYF. The variable domain in full, with the rest retrieved from reference TRBV5-8 and TRBJ2-3, is EAGVTQSPTHLIKTRGQQATLRCSPISGHTSVYWYQQALGLGLQFLLWYDEGEERNRGNFPPRFSGRQFPNYSSELNVNALELEDSALYLCASSLVPSGGTDTQYFGPGTRLTVL.

The J gene is TRBJ2-5, the V gene TRBV4-1, with a possible D match to TRBD1 (5 bases). Germline values: CDR1 MGHRA, CDR2 YSYEKL. The CDR3 sequence is 15 residues long. The V end was cut by 1 base, the J end by 5 bases, with 14 bases between. CDR3 sequence reads: CASSQVSVGAETQYF. CDR3 nucleotide sequence: TGCGCCAGCAGCCAAGTTTCGGTAGGGGCGGAGACCCAGTACTTC.

This chain links TRBV11-2 with TRBJ1-5; TRBD1 aligns across 10 bases. Trimming at V came to 2 bases and at J to 7 bases, leaving 5 bases not matched to a gene. This CDR3 contains 15 residues. Germline assignment: CDR1 SGHAT and CDR2 FQNNGV. The CDR3 reads CASSLRQGAGQPQHF. The CDR3 DNA sequence: TGTGCCAGCAGCTTACGACAGGGGGCGGGGCAGCCCCAGCATTTT.

The sample holds one count of this clone. The junction shows a germline mismatch at one end, possibly a read error. The chain employs TRBV4-1 and TRBJ2-7; D unclear. CDR3 length: 14 residues. The V gene's germline CDR1 is MGHRA and CDR2 YSYEKL. CDR3 DNA: TGCGCCAGCGGCCAAGAACCCACAGCCTACGAGCAGTACTTC. Its protein is CASGQEPTAYEQYF.

The V gene is TRBV19, the J gene TRBJ2-3; D may be TRBD1 (5 bases). This CDR3 is built from 17 residues. Trimming stripped 9 bases from V and 0 bases from J, with 22 bases between. Germline CDR1 is LNHDA and CDR2 is SQIVND (reference sequence). The CDR3 loop reads CASTHSRQGPSTDTQYF. The DNA of the CDR3 is TGTGCCAGCACCCATAGCCGGCAGGGTCCAAGCACAGATACGCAGTATTTT.

This chain connects TRBV5-1 to TRBJ2-7, with TRBD1 matching 10 bases. V was clipped by 3 bases and J by 2 bases; unmatched bases: 2. Germline V gene sequence: CDR1 SGHRS, CDR2 YFSETQ. The CDR3 totals 14 residues. The DNA of the CDR3 is TGCGCCAGCAGCTGGACAGGGGGTCCCTACGAGCAGTACTTC. As protein: CASSWTGGPYEQYF.

The table lists this clone with a count of one. The gene calls are TRBV29-1 and TRBJ1-5; D remains ambiguous. From germline, CDR1 is SQVTM and CDR2 ANQGSEA. Trimming left V 6 bases short and J 3 bases short, with 12 bases between. This CDR3 region has 13 residues. Here the CDR3 reads CSVKLETNQPQHF. CDR3 DNA: TGCAGCGTAAAATTGGAGACCAATCAGCCCCAGCATTTT.

This clone has only a few counts. J is TRBJ2-7 and V is TRBV5-4, with D maybe TRBD2 (5 bases). Germline CDR1 SGHNT, CDR2 YYREEE (reference sequence). V was trimmed by 10 bases and J by 0 bases, leaving 11 bases between them. This CDR3 has 12 amino acids. The chain's CDR3 is CAPSRPSYEQYF. The CDR3 DNA reads TGTGCCCCTAGCCGACCCTCCTACGAGCAGTACTTC.

The gene calls are TRBV5-1 and TRBJ2-7; TRBD1 matches 10 bases. Losses at the gene ends were 4 bases for V and 5 bases for J; bases not matched to a gene: 6. Germline CDR1 is SGHRS and CDR2 is YFSETQ. The CDR3 totals 14 residues. The CDR3 reads CASSPGTGVDEQYF. DNA for the CDR3: TGCGCCAGCAGCCCCGGGACAGGGGTTGACGAGCAGTACTTC.

The gene calls are TRBV5-1 and TRBJ2-3, with TRBD1 matching over 9 bases. The CDR3 loop spans 14 amino acids. Germline CDR1 reads SGHRS; CDR2 reads YFSETQ. The ends lost 4 bases at V and 3 bases at J; junction bases unmatched: 3. CDR3 sequence reads: CASSRDRGTDTQYF. The CDR3 nucleotides are TGCGCCAGCAGCCGAGACAGGGGGACAGATACGCAGTATTTT. Complete variable domain (other parts from reference TRBV5-1 and TRBJ2-3): KAGVTQTPRYLIKTRGQQVTLSCSPISGHRSVSWYQQTPGQGLQFLFEYFSETQRNKGNFPGRFSGRQFSNSRSEMNVSTLELGDSALYLCASSRDRGTDTQYFGPGTRLTVL.

This rearrangement joins TRBV27 to TRBJ2-4; 11 bases align to TRBD2. V shed 5 bases, J shed 1 base, and the junction held 7 bases outside the gene matches. Germline lookup yields CDR1 MNHEY and CDR2 SMNVEV (reference sequence). The CDR3 covers 17 residues. The CDR3 sequence: CASSLLAGGWAKNIQYF. As DNA, the CDR3 is TGTGCCAGCAGTCTGCTAGCGGGAGGTTGGGCCAAAAACATTCAGTACTTC.

The CDR3 loop reads CASSSDRVNTEAFF. The CDR3 DNA reads as TGCGCCAGCAGTTCGGACAGGGTTAACACTGAAGCTTTCTTT. The chain combines TRBV10-1 with TRBJ1-1; 8 bases line up with TRBD1. V dropped 5 bases and J dropped 2; count of bases not matched to a gene: 4. The CDR3 has 14 amino acids. Germline V gene lookup returns CDR1 WNHNN and CDR2 SYGVQD (reference sequence).

The V call is TRBV2, the J call TRBJ1-4, with TRBD1 as a possible D gene (6 bases). Germline lookup yields CDR1 SNHLY and CDR2 FYNNEI. The CDR3 is 16 residues long. V was trimmed by 6 bases and J by 0 bases, leaving 14 bases between them. The CDR3 DNA is TGTGCCAGCAGCGATATAGAGGGGGCAACTAATGAAAAACTGTTTTTT. This sequence encodes CASSDIEGATNEKLFF.

This clone was detected a few times. The gene calls are TRBV20-1 and TRBJ2-1; weak D call: TRBD2 (6 bases). This CDR3 is 11 amino acids long. Deletions cut 2 bases from V and 16 bases from J, with 15 bases between. Per germline, CDR1 DFQATT and CDR2 SNEGSKA (reference sequence). The CDR3 here is CSARSGGAVFF. The CDR3 DNA reads as TGCAGTGCTAGATCTGGAGGGGCCGTTTTCTTC.